This TCR beta chain appears in the sequencing data of a study of shared clonotypes between healthy human individuals. Findings of the study overall: Sampling involved blood alone; tissue repertoires likely differ. Though the depth was large, rarefaction showed that sorted-subset sequencing was incomplete.

CDR3 length: 13 residues. Trimming removed 5 bases at V and 8 bases at J, with 13 bases between. CDR1 MNHEY and CDR2 SVGAGI come from the germline V gene. As to this clone: Its matching antigen is unknown.

The DNA input per sorted-subset replicate PCR was approximately 210 ng, corresponding to tens of thousands of T cell genomes. TCRdb's copy holds only in-frame clones and misses some; the assay was immunoSEQ multiplex PCR. The data contain approximately 1.5 million clones, about 98.5% of them seen just once; the ten biggest clones take up 0.36%. Sequences were obtained from naive CD4+ T cells sorted from blood. Noted subset: CD45RA+ positively selected. The sequence came from a man in his thirties or forties in good health. The chain combines TRBV6-5 with TRBJ2-1; D unresolved. CDR3 bases: TGTGCCAGCAGTCCGGTTGGAAAGGATGAGCAGTTCTTC. Its translation is CASSPVGKDEQFF.